These 5 T cell receptor beta chains originate from one sample sequenced in a study. TCRdb fed the 5' RACE reads into MiXCR, producing one record per CDR3 protein. The table shows 62,000 or so distinct CDR3 sequences, with approximately 23% occurring only once. The sequenced sample consisted of memory CD4+ T cells sorted from a lymph node. Subset in this sample: memory CD4+ T cells, CD4+CD45RO+CD25-. All receptors derive from a female donor with breast cancer.

The table lists this clonotype with a few counts. The chain joins TRBV9 to TRBJ1-1; the match to TRBD1 covers 9 bases. The germline gives CDR1 SGDLS, CDR2 YYNGEE. The CDR3 extends over 17 amino acids. The junction had 17 bases not matched to a gene; V was cut back by 4 bases and J by 7 bases. This chain's CDR3 is CASSPIPRDRDPREAFF. Written as DNA, the CDR3 is TGTGCCAGCAGCCCCATCCCCCGGGACAGGGATCCCCGTGAAGCTTTCTTT.

This clonotype was found a few times. The chain carries TRBV11-2 and TRBJ2-7; D is ambiguous. The CDR3 is 14 amino acids. Per germline, CDR1 SGHAT and CDR2 FQNNGV. V was shortened by 1 base and J by 4 bases, with 11 bases between the two germline ends. CDR3 residues: CASSLVGLSYEQYF. CDR3 in DNA: TGTGCCAGCAGCTTAGTTGGCCTATCATACGAGCAGTACTTC.

The chain uses TRBV5-5 and TRBJ2-3; 11 positions match TRBD2. The CDR3 runs 16 residues. CDR1 and CDR2 (germline): SGHKS, YYEKEE (reference sequence). After removal of 2 bases from V and 2 bases from J, the junction contained 4 bases not matched to a gene. CDR3 DNA sequence: TGTGCCAGCAGCTTAAGACTAGCGGGGTACACAGATACGCAGTATTTT. Its protein is CASSLRLAGYTDTQYF.

In regard to this clonotype: A much larger clone lies a single base off, so this may be a read error. V usage is TRBV7-2 and J usage is TRBJ2-5; maybe TRBD2 (6 bases). Germline V gene lookup returns CDR1 SGHTA and CDR2 FQGNSA. This CDR3 contains 13 residues. This CDR3 is CASRGGGQETQCF. The DNA for the CDR3 is TGTGCCAGCAGGGGGGGAGGCCAAGAGACCCAGTGCTTC.

The chain uses TRBV4-3 and TRBJ1-1; D is unresolved. V lost 0 bases and J lost 10, with 15 bases in between. The length of the CDR3 is 14 residues. The germline V gene encodes CDR1 LGHNA and CDR2 YSLEER. CDR3 amino acids: CASSQDYGVSSAFF. For the CDR3, the DNA is TGCGCCAGCAGCCAAGATTATGGGGTATCTTCAGCTTTCTTT.